This T cell receptor beta chain is drawn from a study of tumor-infiltrating lymphocytes in primary liver carcinoma. Study observations and caveats: Tumor tissue displayed a significantly greater top-250-clone fraction than blood (p = 0.039).

Concerning this clonotype itself: Its specificity is not known. The conserved phenylalanine or tryptophan normally closing the CDR3 is absent here, so this likely arose from a read error.

The CDR3 runs to 13 residues. Germline assignment: CDR1 MNHEY and CDR2 SVGEGT. They got blood RNA out of unsorted whole blood and also pulled out germline DNA. Constant-region priming of about 500 ng total RNA yielded TCR beta cDNA. TCR beta libraries came from three nested multiplex PCR rounds using slightly modified ARM-PCR. A C-beta reverse primer and TRBV1-TRBV30 forward primers served in each of the first two PCR rounds, at approximately 10 cycles apiece. TCRdb independently ran MiXCR on the multiplex PCR reads; one entry per CDR3 protein. The sample yields fewer than 350,000 distinct CDR3 sequences, approximately 60% seen once.

The chain has TRBV6-2 or TRBV6-3 and TRBJ2-5, with 8 bases lining up with TRBD2. The sequenced sample was peripheral blood. The origin of this receptor is a man aged 35 to 55 with primary liver carcinoma and hepatitis B virus infection. CDR3 nucleotides: TGTGCCACCAGTTACCGGGCGGGAGGGACCCAGTACTAC. Protein: CATSYRAGGTQYY.